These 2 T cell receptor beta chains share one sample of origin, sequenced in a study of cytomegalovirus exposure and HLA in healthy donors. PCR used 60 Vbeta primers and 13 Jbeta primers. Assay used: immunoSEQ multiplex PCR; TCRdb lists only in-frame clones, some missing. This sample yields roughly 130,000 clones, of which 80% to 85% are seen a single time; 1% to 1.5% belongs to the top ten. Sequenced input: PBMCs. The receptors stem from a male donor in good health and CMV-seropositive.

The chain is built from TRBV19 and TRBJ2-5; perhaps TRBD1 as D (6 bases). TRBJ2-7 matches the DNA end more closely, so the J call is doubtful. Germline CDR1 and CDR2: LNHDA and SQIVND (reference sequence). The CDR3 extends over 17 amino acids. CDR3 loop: CASSIGADSSLYYEQYF. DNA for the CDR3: TGTGCCAGTAGTATTGGGGCGGACAGTTCCCTTTACTACGAGCAGTACTTC.

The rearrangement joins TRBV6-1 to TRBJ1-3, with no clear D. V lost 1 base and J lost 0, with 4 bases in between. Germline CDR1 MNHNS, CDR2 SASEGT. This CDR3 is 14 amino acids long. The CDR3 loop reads CASSEVYSGNTIYF. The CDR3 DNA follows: TGTGCCAGCAGTGAAGTCTACTCTGGAAACACCATATATTTT.